This is a list of T cell receptor beta chains from one sample in a study of blood T cells in healthy people across ages. One entry per CDR3 protein results from TCRdb running MiXCR on the 5' RACE reads. The data contain around 1,500,000 distinct CDR3 sequences, roughly 27% of them singletons. The sample comprised blood. The receptors stem from a woman aged 25 to 39 in good health. CDR3s include the opening cysteine and the closing phenylalanine or tryptophan. The D gene is left open where the match is weak. The size entry is marked missing in some rows and otherwise reads once, few, many or a size class.

v_call,d_call,j_call,clone_size,cdr3_aa,cdr3_nt
TRBV11-2,.,TRBJ2-4,many,CATSDSRSEVIQYF,TGTGCCACTTCAGACTCCCGTTCTGAGGTCATTCAGTACTTC
TRBV28,TRBD1,TRBJ1-6,.,CASSPRGRNRNSPLHF,TGTGCCAGCAGCCCAAGGGGGCGAAATCGCAATTCACCCCTCCACTTT
TRBV20-1,.,TRBJ1-1,.,CSATRGEVSEAFF,TGCAGTGCTACCAGGGGCGAGGTATCTGAAGCTTTCTTT
TRBV12-3/TRBV12-4,.,TRBJ1-2,few,CASSFHRDRYGYTF,TGTGCCAGCAGTTTTCATAGGGATCGCTATGGCTACACCTTC
TRBV7-2,TRBD1,TRBJ2-5,few,CASSVGTGVLLLQETQYF,TGTGCCAGCAGCGTCGGGACAGGGGTACTACTCCTTCAAGAGACCCAGTACTTC
TRBV12-3/TRBV12-4,.,TRBJ2-5,few,CASSALRGPAPETQYF,TGTGCCAGCAGCGCTCTCCGAGGACCCGCACCGGAGACCCAGTACTTC
TRBV27,.,TRBJ1-5,.,CASSYSGTQPQHF,TGTGCCAGCAGTTACTCAGGTACTCAGCCCCAGCATTTT
TRBV20-1,TRBD2,TRBJ2-7,many,CSASEPGLVAEQYF,TGCAGTGCTAGCGAACCGGGACTAGTCGCCGAGCAGTACTTC
TRBV15,.,TRBJ1-4,many,CATSRGGAANEKLFF,TGTGCCACCAGCAGAGGTGGGGCCGCGAATGAAAAACTGTTTTTT
TRBV6-5,.,TRBJ1-2,few,CASSRDLKNYGYTF,TGTGCCAGCAGCAGGGACCTCAAAAACTATGGCTACACCTTC
TRBV27,.,TRBJ2-3,few,CASSLWGVPDTQYF,TGTGCCAGCAGTTTATGGGGTGTTCCAGATACGCAGTATTTT
TRBV7-9,TRBD1,TRBJ1-1,.,CASSDGQGFFEAFF,TGTGCCAGCAGCGATGGACAGGGCTTCTTTGAAGCTTTCTTT
TRBV19,.,TRBJ1-5,.,CASNQGNQPQHF,TGTGCCAGTAATCAGGGGAATCAGCCCCAGCATTTT
TRBV28,TRBD1,TRBJ2-2,.,CASSSAGTDTGELFF,TGTGCCAGCAGTTCAGCCGGGACAGACACCGGGGAGCTGTTTTTT
TRBV20-1,.,TRBJ2-5,.,CSTRQLQETQYF,TGCAGTACTAGACAGCTCCAAGAGACCCAGTACTTC
TRBV7-2,.,TRBJ2-3,.,CASSLAVGQGDTDTQYF,TGTGCCAGCAGCTTAGCGGTTGGGCAGGGCGACACAGATACGCAGTATTTT
TRBV6-5,TRBD2,TRBJ2-3,.,CASSEGLVGDTQYF,TGTGCCAGCAGTGAGGGACTAGTCGGAGATACGCAGTATTTT
TRBV29-1,.,TRBJ2-7,.,CSVFGGGEQYF,TGCAGCGTTTTCGGGGGAGGCGAGCAGTACTTC
TRBV10-3,TRBD1,TRBJ2-1,.,CAISGGQNEQFF,TGTGCCATCAGTGGGGGACAGAATGAGCAGTTCTTC
TRBV12-3/TRBV12-4,.,TRBJ2-5,.,CAGSLLGYNERYF,TGTGCCGGCAGTTTACTCGGGTACAATGAGCGGTACTTC
TRBV5-1,.,TRBJ2-3,.,CASSWGLSTSTDTQYF,TGCGCCAGCAGCTGGGGCTTGAGTACTAGCACAGATACGCAGTATTTT
TRBV20-1,.,TRBJ2-7,.,CRATTGYEQYF,TGCAGGGCTACGACTGGTTACGAGCAGTACTTC
TRBV29-1,.,TRBJ1-1,.,CSVDIPEPPRTEAFF,TGCAGCGTTGACATACCGGAACCGCCTAGAACTGAAGCTTTCTTT
TRBV4-1,.,TRBJ1-2,.,CASSGTGPYGYTF,TGCGCCAGCAGCGGCACAGGGCCCTATGGCTACACCTTC
TRBV5-1,.,TRBJ2-2,few,CASTGRQNTGELFF,TGCGCCAGCACCGGACGGCAGAACACCGGGGAGCTGTTTTTT
TRBV20-1,TRBD2,TRBJ2-3,few,CSARESLFSSGTTWDTQYF,TGCAGTGCTAGAGAGAGCCTCTTCTCTAGCGGGACCACTTGGGATACGCAGTATTTT
TRBV5-1,.,TRBJ2-1,.,CASSLGLRIQETQFF,TGCGCCAGCAGCTTGGGTCTACGGATTCAAGAGACCCAGTTCTTC
TRBV9,.,TRBJ2-1,.,CASSVGPNNEQFF,TGTGCCAGCAGCGTAGGACCTAACAATGAGCAGTTCTTC
TRBV5-5,TRBD1,TRBJ1-1,.,CARSLDRGGTEAFF,TGTGCCCGCAGCTTGGACAGGGGTGGCACTGAAGCTTTCTTT
TRBV7-2,.,TRBJ2-7,.,CVSSGGGAEQYF,TGTGTCAGCAGCGGTGGTGGAGCCGAGCAGTACTTC
TRBV20-1,.,TRBJ2-7,few,CSARNRDNSYEQYF,TGCAGTGCTAGAAACCGGGACAACTCCTACGAGCAGTACTTC
TRBV28,.,TRBJ1-6,few,CASSPYGRTLHF,TGTGCCAGCAGCCCATACGGGAGAACCCTCCACTTT
TRBV7-9,TRBD1,TRBJ1-1,.,CASSPRDREAFF,TGTGCCAGCAGCCCCAGGGACAGAGAAGCTTTCTTT
TRBV29-1,TRBD2,TRBJ2-7,many,CSAAGRGYEQYF,TGCAGCGCAGCGGGGAGGGGCTACGAGCAGTACTTC
TRBV3-1,.,TRBJ2-1,few,CASSGRGWEQFF,TGTGCCAGCAGCGGTAGGGGCTGGGAGCAGTTCTTC
TRBV24-1,TRBD1,TRBJ2-1,.,CATSDLGATGRDNEQFF,TGTGCCACCAGTGATCTGGGTGCGACAGGGCGAGATAATGAGCAGTTCTTC
TRBV3-1,.,TRBJ2-5,.,CASSQISAGETQYF,TGTGCCAGCAGCCAAATTAGCGCGGGCGAGACCCAGTACTTC
TRBV6-6,TRBD1,TRBJ1-6,.,CASSYSMGTANSPLHF,TGTGCCAGCAGTTACTCGATGGGGACAGCCAATTCACCCCTCCACTTT
TRBV20-1,TRBD2,TRBJ2-1,few,CSARAEAGGPGYEQFF,TGCAGTGCTAGAGCCGAAGCGGGGGGGCCGGGGTATGAGCAGTTCTTC
TRBV12-3/TRBV12-4,.,TRBJ1-1,many,CASSYNGDTEAFF,TGTGCCAGCTCCTACAACGGGGACACTGAAGCTTTCTTT
TRBV12-3/TRBV12-4,TRBD1,TRBJ1-2,.,CASSLLAGQGSDCYTF,TGTGCCAGCAGTTTACTCGCGGGACAGGGATCTGATTGCTACACCTTC
TRBV6-6,.,TRBJ2-5,.,CASSPGRTLETQYF,TGTGCCAGCAGTCCCGGACGGACGCTAGAGACCCAGTACTTC
TRBV20-1,TRBD2,TRBJ2-3,.,CSATLAGEVTDTQYF,TGCAGTGCTACCTTAGCGGGAGAGGTGACAGATACGCAGTATTTT
TRBV6-5,TRBD2,TRBJ2-1,once,CASSRGGGSYEQFF,TGTGCCAGCAGTCGGGGGGGTGGCTCCTACGAGCAGTTCTTC
TRBV20-1,TRBD2,TRBJ2-5,many,CSVGLAGGLLDETQYF,TGCAGTGTCGGACTAGCGGGGGGGCTCTTAGATGAGACCCAGTACTTC
TRBV10-3,.,TRBJ2-7,many,CAISDTYEQYF,TGTGCCATCAGTGACACCTACGAGCAGTACTTC
TRBV20-1,TRBD1,TRBJ2-1,once,CSARAGQGDHEQFF,TGCAGTGCTAGAGCGGGACAGGGGGACCATGAGCAGTTCTTC